This T cell receptor beta chain derives from a study of T cell responses to AZD1222 COVID-19 vaccine. The table came from immunoSEQ multiplex PCR; TCRdb's copy has only in-frame clones and leaves some out. The data contain roughly 200,000 clones, about 92% of them singletons. Whole-study findings and limits: A mostly white British donor set with more females was recruited, and clonal diversity was possibly underestimated. Mapped onto spike, vaccine-associated CD4 TCRs spanned it and were dominant at 160-218 and 743-854. Baseline testing showed seropositivity in only six AZD1222 recipients.

As to this clone: What it binds is not known.

The CDR3 has 13 amino acids. Trimming removed 7 bases at V and 3 bases at J, with 12 bases between. The genes are TRBV12-3 or TRBV12-4 and TRBJ1-1, with unresolved D. Sequences were derived from peripheral blood, sampled on day 0 of AZD1222 vaccination. This TCR came from an adult in good health. The CDR3 sequence: CASITDRYTEAFF. CDR3 in DNA: TGTGCCAGCATCACTGATCGGTACACTGAAGCTTTCTTT.